The present entry profiles one TCR beta chain with its context. Germline lookup yields CDR1 LGHNA and CDR2 YSLEER. V gave up 2 bases and J gave up 10 bases, with 12 bases separating them. The length of the CDR3 is 13 residues. Peripheral blood was drawn, about 9.7 milliliters per donor. Primed by a sample-barcoded 5' primer and a J-beta primer mix, a second PCR proceeded for roughly 7 to 11 cycles. Every cDNA molecule carried a tag from a template-switch adaptor bearing 12 random nucleotides. TCRdb re-analysed the 5' RACE reads in MiXCR, keeping a single row per CDR3 protein. Seen here are 2 million or so distinct CDR3 sequences, 49% observed once, and the top ten hold approximately 2.1%. The source of the sample is a study of blood T cells in healthy people across ages.

The source is a woman aged 40 to 50 in good health. The sequenced sample consisted of blood. The chain employs TRBV4-3 and TRBJ2-1, with D possibly matching TRBD2 (5 bases). The CDR3 spells CASSQRLSGEQFF. Written as DNA, the CDR3 is TGCGCCAGCAGCCAACGACTATCCGGCGAGCAGTTCTTC.